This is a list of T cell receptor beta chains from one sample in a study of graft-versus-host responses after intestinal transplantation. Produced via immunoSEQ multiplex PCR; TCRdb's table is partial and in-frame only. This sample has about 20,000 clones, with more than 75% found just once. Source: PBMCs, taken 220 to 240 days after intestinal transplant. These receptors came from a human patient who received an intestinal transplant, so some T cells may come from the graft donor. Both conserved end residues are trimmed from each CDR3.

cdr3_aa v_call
SAGINEQF TRBV20-1
ASSIGTRQPTCNEQF TRBV21-1
ASNQPGRREDEQY TRBV30
ASSSRGNTGELF TRBV13
ASSQDWQNNQPQH TRBV4-2
ASSQGPFVRNPSGNTIY TRBV4-1
ASSPNTDTQY TRBV9
ASRATGAVQPQH TRBV10-1
ASRPQGREETQY TRBV11-2
ASSPTPGAGEQY TRBV11-2
ASSTAPGLGTEAF TRBV21-1